This T cell receptor (beta chain) was profiled in a study of blood T cell repertoires in COVID-19. Study details: Spain, Italy and the United States supplied samples that represented acute and convalescent COVID-19.

The protocol was immunoSEQ multiplex PCR, while the TCRdb copy is restricted to in-frame clones and leaves out a portion. The table includes fewer than 50,000 clones, around nine tenths detected once. With 12 bases clipped from V and 2 bases from J, the junction kept 15 bases outside the gene matches. Germline lookup yields CDR1 KGHDR and CDR2 SFDVKD. There are 15 residues in the CDR3. This clone was found a few times. Sequencing was performed on peripheral blood. This sequence was found in a man in his forties or fifties with active COVID-19. The chain carries TRBV24-1 and TRBJ2-7; 7 bases agree with TRBD2. The CDR3 nucleotides are TGTGCCGTAGCCCACGGCGGGAGTGGCGCCTACGAGCAGTACTTC. Its translation: CAVAHGGSGAYEQYF.